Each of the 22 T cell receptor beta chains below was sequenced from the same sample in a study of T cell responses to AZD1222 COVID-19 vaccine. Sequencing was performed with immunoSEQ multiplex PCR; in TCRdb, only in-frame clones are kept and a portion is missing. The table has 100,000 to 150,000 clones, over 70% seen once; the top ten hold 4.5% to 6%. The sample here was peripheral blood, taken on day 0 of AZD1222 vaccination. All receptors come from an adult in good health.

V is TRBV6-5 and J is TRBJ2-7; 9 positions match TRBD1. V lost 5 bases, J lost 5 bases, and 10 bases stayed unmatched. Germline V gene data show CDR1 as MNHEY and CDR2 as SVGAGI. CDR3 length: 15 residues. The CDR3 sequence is CASSRQQGAYNEQYF. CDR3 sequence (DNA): TGTGCCAGCAGTCGACAACAGGGGGCATATAACGAGCAGTACTTC.

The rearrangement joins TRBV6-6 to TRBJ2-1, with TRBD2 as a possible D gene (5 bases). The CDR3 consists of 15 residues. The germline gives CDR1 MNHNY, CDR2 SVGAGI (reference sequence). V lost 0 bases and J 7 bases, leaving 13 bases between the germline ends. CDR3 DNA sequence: TGTGCCAGCAGTTACTCTACGGGGAGCCCTAATGAGCAGTTCTTC. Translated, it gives CASSYSTGSPNEQFF.

CDR3 residues: CASSSGWSDNSPLHF. The CDR3 nucleotides read TGTGCCAGCAGTTCCGGTTGGTCCGATAATTCACCCCTCCACTTT. The chain couples TRBV7-8 to TRBJ1-6; D ambiguous. CDR3 length: 15 amino acids. Germline V CDR1 and CDR2: SGHVS, FQNEAQ. V was clipped by 6 bases and J by 5 bases, with 14 bases between them.

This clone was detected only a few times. The DNA of the CDR3 is TGCGCCAGCAGCGCGACAGGGAGGTTGGCTGGAAACACCATATATTTT. It specifies CASSATGRLAGNTIYF. The chain employs TRBV4-1 and TRBJ1-3, with 7 bases lining up with TRBD1. This CDR3 region has 16 residues. With V trimmed by 5 bases and J by 2 bases, 9 bases remained unmatched. In germline, CDR1 is MGHRA, CDR2 YSYEKL.

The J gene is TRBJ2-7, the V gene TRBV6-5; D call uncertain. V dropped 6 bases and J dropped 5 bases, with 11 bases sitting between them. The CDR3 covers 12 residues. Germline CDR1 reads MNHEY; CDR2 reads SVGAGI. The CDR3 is CASSQRYDEQYF. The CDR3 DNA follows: TGTGCCAGCAGCCAACGGTATGACGAGCAGTACTTC.

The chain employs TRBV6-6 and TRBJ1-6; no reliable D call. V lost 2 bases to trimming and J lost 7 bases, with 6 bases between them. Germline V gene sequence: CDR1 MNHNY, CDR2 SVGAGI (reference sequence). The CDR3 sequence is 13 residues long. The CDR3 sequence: CASSYNSNSPLHF. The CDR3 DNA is TGTGCCAGCAGTTACAACAGCAATTCACCCCTCCACTTT.

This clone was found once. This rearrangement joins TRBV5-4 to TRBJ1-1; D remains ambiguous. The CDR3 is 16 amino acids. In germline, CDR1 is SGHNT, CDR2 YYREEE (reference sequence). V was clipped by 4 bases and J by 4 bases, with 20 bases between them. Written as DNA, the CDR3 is TGTGCCAGCAGCCTAAGGGTGCCCTTCTTGGGCACTGAAGCTTTCTTT. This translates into CASSLRVPFLGTEAFF.

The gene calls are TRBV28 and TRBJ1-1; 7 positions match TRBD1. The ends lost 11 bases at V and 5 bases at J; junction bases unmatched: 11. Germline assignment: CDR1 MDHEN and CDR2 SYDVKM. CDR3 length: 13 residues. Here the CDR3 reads CASGGGQETEAFF. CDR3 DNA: TGTGCCTCAGGGGGGGGGCAGGAAACTGAAGCTTTCTTT.

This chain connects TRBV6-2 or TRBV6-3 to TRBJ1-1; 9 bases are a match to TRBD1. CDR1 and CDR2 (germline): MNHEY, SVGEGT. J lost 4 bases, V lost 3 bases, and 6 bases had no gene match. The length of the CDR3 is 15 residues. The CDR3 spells CASSYYRGRITEAFF. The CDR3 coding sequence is TGTGCCAGCAGTTATTACAGGGGGCGGATCACTGAAGCTTTCTTT.

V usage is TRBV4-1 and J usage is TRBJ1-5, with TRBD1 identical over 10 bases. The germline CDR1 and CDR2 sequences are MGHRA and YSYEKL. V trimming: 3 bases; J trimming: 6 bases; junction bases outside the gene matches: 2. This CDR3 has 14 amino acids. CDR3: CASSHGTGVQPQHF. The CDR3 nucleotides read TGCGCCAGCAGCCACGGGACAGGGGTTCAGCCCCAGCATTTT.

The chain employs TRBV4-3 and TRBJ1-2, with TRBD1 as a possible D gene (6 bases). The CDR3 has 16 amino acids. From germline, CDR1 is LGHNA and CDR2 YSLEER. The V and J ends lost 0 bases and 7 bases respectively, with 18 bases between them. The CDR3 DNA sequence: TGCGCCAGCAGCCAAGATAGGGGGGGCAGGGGCAGTGGCTACACCTTC. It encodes CASSQDRGGRGSGYTF.

In DNA form, the CDR3 reads TGTGCCAGCAGCAAAGGGGGACAGGGGGCGGGAGAGACCCAGTACTTC. This translates into CASSKGGQGAGETQYF. The chain has TRBV21-1 and TRBJ2-5; the table's D call, TRBD1, has no DNA check behind it. TRBV21-1 has pseudogene status. The CDR3 consists of 16 residues.

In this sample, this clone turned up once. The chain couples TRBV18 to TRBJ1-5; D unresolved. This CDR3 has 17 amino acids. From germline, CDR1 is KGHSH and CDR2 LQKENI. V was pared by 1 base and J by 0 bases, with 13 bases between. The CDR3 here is CASSPQVQSFSNQPQHF. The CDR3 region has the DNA TGTGCCAGCTCACCACAAGTCCAGTCATTTAGCAATCAGCCCCAGCATTTT.

CDR3 amino acids: CASSQHAGITDTQYF. DNA of the CDR3: TGTGCCAGCAGCCAGCACGCGGGGATCACAGATACGCAGTATTTT. The rearrangement joins TRBV6-1 to TRBJ2-3; D might be TRBD2 (6 bases). The V gene's germline CDR1 is MNHNS and CDR2 SASEGT. V was clipped by 6 bases and J by 2 bases, with 15 bases between them. The CDR3 extends over 15 amino acids.

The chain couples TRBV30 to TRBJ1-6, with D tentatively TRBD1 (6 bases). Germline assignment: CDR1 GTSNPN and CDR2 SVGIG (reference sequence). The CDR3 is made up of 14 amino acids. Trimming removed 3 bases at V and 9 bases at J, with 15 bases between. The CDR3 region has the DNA TGTGCCTGGAGGTATCGGCAGGGGTTTTCACCCCTCCACTTT. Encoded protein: CAWRYRQGFSPLHF.

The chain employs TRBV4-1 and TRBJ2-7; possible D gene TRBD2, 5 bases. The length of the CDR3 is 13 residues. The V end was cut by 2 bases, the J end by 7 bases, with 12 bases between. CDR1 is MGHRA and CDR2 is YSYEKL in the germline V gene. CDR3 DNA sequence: TGCGCCAGCAGCCAATGGGCTGAGCGGGAGCAGTACTTC. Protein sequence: CASSQWAEREQYF.

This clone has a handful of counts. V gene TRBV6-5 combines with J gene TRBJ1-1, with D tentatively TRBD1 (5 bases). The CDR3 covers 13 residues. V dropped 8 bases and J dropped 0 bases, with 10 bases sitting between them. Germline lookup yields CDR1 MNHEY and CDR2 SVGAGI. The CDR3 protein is CASYEGMNTEAFF. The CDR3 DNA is TGTGCCAGCTATGAGGGGATGAACACTGAAGCTTTCTTT.

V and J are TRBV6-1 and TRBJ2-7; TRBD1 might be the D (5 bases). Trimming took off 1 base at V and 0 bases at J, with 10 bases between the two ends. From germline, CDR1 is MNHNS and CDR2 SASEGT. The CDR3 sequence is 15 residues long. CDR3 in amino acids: CASSEGQGYSYEQYF. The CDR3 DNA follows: TGTGCCAGCAGTGAAGGGCAGGGCTACTCCTACGAGCAGTACTTC.

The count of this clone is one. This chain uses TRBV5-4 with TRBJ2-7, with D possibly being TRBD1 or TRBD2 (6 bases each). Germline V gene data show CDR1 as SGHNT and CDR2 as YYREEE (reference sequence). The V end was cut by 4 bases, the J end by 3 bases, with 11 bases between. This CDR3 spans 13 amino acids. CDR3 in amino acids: CASSQGGIYEQYF. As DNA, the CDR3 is TGTGCCAGCAGCCAAGGGGGGATCTACGAGCAGTACTTC.

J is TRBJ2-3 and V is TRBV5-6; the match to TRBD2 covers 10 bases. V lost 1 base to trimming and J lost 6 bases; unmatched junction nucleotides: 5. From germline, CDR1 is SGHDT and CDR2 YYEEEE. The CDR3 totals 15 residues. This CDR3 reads CASSLFRTSGDTQYF. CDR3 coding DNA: TGTGCCAGCAGCTTGTTTAGGACTAGCGGCGATACGCAGTATTTT.

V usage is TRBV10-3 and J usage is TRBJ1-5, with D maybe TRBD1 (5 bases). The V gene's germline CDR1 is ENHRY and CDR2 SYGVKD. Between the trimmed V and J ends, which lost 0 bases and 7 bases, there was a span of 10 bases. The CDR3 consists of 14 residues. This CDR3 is CAISESSREQPQHF. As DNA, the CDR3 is TGTGCCATCAGTGAGTCGAGCAGGGAGCAGCCCCAGCATTTT.

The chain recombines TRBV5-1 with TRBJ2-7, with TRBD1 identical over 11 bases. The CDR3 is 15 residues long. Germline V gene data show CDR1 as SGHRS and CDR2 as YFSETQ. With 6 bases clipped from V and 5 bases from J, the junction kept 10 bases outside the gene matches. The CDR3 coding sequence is TGCGCCAGCACCGGGACAGGGGGTCGCAGCGACGAGCAGTACTTC. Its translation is CASTGTGGRSDEQYF.